The TCR beta chain described here comes from a study of T cell responses to AZD1222 COVID-19 vaccine. Study results and caveats: A mostly white British donor set with more females was recruited, and clonal diversity was possibly underestimated. Mapped onto spike, vaccine-associated CD4 TCRs spanned it and were dominant at 160-218 and 743-854. Spike-specific TCR breadth and depth grew following two AZD1222 doses.

Only in-frame clones appear in the TCRdb table, and some are missing; sequencing was by immunoSEQ multiplex PCR. Altogether approximately 130,000 clones are present, 80% to 95% being singletons, with the ten largest covering around 1.1%. The length of the CDR3 is 12 residues. The germline CDR1 and CDR2 sequences are LGHDT and YNNKEL (reference sequence). V was pared by 5 bases and J by 8 bases, with 9 bases between. Pooling of second doses given at about 4 or about 12 weeks was done. On this clone: Its antigen is not identified.

The V gene is TRBV3-1 (or the pseudogene TRBV3-2), the J gene TRBJ2-2, with no clear D. The sample here was peripheral blood, taken 28 days after the second AZD1222 dose. This sequence was found in an adult who received the AZD1222 COVID-19 vaccine. CDR3 sequence: CASSFTLGELFF. CDR3 sequence (DNA): TGTGCCAGCAGCTTTACTCTAGGGGAGCTGTTTTTT.